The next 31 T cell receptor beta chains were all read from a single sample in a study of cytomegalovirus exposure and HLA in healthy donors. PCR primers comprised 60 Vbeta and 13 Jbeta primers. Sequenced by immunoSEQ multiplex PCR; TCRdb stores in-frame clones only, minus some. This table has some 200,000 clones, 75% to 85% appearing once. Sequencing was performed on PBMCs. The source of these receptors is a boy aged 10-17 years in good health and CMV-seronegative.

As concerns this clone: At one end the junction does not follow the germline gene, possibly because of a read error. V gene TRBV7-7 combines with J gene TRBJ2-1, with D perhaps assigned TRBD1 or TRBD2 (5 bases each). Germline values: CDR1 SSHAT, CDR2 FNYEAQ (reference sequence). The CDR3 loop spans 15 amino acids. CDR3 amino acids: CASSLALQGNNEQFF. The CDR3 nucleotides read TGTGCTAGCAGCTTAGCGCTGCAGGGAAACAATGAGCAGTTCTTC.

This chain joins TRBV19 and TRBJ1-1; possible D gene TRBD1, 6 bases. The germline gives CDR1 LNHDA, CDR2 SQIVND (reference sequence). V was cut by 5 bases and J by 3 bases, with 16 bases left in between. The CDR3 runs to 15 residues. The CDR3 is CASSPNRVGDTEAFF. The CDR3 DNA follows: TGTGCCAGTAGTCCCAACAGGGTCGGGGACACTGAAGCTTTCTTT.

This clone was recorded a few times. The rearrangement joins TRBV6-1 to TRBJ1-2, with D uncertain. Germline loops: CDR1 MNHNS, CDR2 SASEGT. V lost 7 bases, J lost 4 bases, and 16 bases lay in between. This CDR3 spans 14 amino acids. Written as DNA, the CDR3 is TGTGCCAGCACCGCATGGACTTCGGGCTATGGCTACACCTTC. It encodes CASTAWTSGYGYTF.

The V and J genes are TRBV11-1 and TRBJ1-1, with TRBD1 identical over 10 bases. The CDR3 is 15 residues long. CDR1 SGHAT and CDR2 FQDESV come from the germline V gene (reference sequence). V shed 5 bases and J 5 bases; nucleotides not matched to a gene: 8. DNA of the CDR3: TGTGCCAGCAGCCTGACAGGGGGCCTTAAGACTGAAGCTTTCTTT. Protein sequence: CASSLTGGLKTEAFF.

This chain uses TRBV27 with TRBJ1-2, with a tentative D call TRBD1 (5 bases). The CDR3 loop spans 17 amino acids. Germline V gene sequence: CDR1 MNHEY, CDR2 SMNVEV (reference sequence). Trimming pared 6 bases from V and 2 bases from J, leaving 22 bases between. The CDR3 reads CASSPSPGVGGNYGYTF. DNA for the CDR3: TGTGCCAGCAGCCCTTCGCCGGGGGTCGGCGGGAACTATGGCTACACCTTC.

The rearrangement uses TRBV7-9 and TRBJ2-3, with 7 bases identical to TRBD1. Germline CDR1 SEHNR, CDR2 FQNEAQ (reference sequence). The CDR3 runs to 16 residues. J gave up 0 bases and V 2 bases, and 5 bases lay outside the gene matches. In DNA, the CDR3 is TGTGCCAGCAGCTTATACAGGGGCCGTAGCACAGATACGCAGTATTTT. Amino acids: CASSLYRGRSTDTQYF.

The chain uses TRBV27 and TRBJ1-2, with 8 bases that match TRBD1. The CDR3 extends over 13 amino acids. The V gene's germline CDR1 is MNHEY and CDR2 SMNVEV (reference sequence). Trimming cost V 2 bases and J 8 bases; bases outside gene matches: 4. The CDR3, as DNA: TGTGCCAGCAGTTTAACGACAGGGGTCGGCTACACCTTC. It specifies CASSLTTGVGYTF.

The CDR3 sequence: CASKLAAISTDTQYF. CDR3 DNA: TGTGCCAGCAAGCTAGCGGCAATAAGCACAGATACGCAGTATTTT. The V gene is TRBV2, the J gene TRBJ2-3, with 7 positions matching TRBD2. V gave up 7 bases and J gave up 0 bases; unmatched junction bases: 7. This CDR3 has 15 residues. CDR1 SNHLY and CDR2 FYNNEI come from the germline V gene.

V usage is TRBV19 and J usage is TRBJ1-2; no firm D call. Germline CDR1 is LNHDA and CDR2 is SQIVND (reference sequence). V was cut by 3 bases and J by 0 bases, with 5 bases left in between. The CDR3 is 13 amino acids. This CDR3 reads CASSIGANYGYTF. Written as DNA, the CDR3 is TGTGCCAGTAGTATCGGAGCTAACTATGGCTACACCTTC.

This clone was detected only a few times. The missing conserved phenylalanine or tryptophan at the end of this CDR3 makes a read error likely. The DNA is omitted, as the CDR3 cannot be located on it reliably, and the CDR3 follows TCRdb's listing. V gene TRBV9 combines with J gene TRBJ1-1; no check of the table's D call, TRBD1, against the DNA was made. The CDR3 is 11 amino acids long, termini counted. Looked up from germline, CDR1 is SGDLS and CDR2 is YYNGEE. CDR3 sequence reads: CASSVEIRQAL.

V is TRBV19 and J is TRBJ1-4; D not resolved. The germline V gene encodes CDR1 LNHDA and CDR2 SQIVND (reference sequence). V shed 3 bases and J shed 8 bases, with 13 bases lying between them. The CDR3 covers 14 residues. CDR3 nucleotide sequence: TGTGCCAGTAGTATCCTCGGGGAATGGGAAAAACTGTTTTTT. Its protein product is CASSILGEWEKLFF.

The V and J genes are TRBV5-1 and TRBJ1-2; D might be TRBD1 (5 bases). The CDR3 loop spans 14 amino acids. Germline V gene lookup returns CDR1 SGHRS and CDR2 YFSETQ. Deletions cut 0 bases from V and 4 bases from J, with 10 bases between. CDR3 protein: CASSLDGRGYGYTF. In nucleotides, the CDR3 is TGCGCCAGCAGCTTGGACGGAAGGGGCTATGGCTACACCTTC.

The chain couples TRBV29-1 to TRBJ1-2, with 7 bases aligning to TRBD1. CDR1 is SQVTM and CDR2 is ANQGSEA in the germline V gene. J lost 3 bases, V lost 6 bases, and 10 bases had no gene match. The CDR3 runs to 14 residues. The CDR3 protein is CSVTQGQNHYGYTF. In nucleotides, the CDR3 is TGCAGCGTGACACAGGGACAGAACCACTATGGCTACACCTTC.

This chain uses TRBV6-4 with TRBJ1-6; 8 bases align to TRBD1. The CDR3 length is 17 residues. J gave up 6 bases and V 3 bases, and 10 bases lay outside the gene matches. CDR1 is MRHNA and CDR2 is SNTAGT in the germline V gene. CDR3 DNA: TGTGCCAGCAGTGATGGGAAAGACAGGGGCTGTAATTCACCCCTCCACTTT. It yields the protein CASSDGKDRGCNSPLHF.

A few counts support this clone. The CDR3 loop reads CASSRPLGRGTGELFF. The CDR3, as DNA: TGTGCCAGCAGCCGCCCTCTGGGGAGGGGCACCGGGGAGCTGTTTTTT. This chain joins TRBV7-9 and TRBJ2-2; 7 bases map to TRBD2. Losses at the gene ends were 5 bases for V and 4 bases for J; bases not matched to a gene: 10. The V gene's germline CDR1 is SEHNR and CDR2 FQNEAQ (reference sequence). This CDR3 is 16 amino acids long.

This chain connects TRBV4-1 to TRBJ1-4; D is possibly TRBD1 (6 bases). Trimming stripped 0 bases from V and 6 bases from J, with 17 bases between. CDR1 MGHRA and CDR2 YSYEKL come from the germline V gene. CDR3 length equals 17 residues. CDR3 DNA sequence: TGCGCCAGCAGCCAAGAGGGCAGTGGGACATTCGATGAAAAACTGTTTTTT. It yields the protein CASSQEGSGTFDEKLFF.

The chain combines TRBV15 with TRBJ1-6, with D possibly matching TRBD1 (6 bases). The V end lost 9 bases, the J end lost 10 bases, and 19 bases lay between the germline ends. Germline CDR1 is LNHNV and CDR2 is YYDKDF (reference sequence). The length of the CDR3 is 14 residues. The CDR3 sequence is CATRTEPRGSPLHF. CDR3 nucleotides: TGTGCCACTCGGACAGAACCCCGAGGATCACCCCTCCACTTT.

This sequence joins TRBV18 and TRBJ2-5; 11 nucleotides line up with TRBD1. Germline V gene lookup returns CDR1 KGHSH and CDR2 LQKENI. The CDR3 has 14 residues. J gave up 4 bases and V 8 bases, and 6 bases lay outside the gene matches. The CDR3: CASVEDRGPETQYF. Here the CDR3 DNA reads TGTGCCAGCGTAGAGGACAGGGGGCCAGAGACCCAGTACTTC.

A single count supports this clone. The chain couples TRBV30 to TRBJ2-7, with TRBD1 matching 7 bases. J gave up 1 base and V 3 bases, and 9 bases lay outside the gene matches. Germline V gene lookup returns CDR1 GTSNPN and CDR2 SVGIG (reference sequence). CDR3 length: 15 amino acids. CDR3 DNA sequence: TGTGCCTGGAGGGGACAGAACTCACCATCCTACGAGCAGTACTTC. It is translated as CAWRGQNSPSYEQYF.

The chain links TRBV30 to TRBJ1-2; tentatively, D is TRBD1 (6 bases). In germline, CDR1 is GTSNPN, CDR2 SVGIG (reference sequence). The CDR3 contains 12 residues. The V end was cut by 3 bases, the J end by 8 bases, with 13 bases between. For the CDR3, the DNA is TGTGCCTGGAGACGGGGGGCGGGCGGCTACACCTTC. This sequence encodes CAWRRGAGGYTF.

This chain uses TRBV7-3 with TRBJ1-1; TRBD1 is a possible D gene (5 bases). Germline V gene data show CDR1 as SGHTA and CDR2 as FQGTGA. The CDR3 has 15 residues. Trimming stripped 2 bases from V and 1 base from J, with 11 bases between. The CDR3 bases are TGTGCCAGCAGCTTAGCGGGCGGGGGGAACACTGAAGCTTTCTTT. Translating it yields CASSLAGGGNTEAFF.

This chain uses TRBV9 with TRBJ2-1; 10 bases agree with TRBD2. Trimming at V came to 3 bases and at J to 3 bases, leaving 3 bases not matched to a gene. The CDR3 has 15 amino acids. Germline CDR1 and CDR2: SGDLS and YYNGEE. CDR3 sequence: CASSGASGGYNEQFF. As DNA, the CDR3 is TGTGCCAGCAGCGGGGCTAGCGGGGGCTACAATGAGCAGTTCTTC.

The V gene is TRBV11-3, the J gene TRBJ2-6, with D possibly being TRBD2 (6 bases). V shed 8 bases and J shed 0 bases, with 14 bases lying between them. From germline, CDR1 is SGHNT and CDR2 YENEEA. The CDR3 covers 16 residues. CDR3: CASFRRVFSGANVLTF. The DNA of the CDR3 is TGTGCCAGCTTCCGGAGGGTATTCTCTGGGGCCAACGTCCTGACTTTC.

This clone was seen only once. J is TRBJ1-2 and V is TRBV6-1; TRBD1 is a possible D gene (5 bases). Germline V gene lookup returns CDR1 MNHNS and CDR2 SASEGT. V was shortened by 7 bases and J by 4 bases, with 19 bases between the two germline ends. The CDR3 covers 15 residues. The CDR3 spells CASTPGGDGFYGYTF. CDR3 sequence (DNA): TGTGCCAGCACTCCCGGAGGGGACGGTTTCTATGGCTACACCTTC.

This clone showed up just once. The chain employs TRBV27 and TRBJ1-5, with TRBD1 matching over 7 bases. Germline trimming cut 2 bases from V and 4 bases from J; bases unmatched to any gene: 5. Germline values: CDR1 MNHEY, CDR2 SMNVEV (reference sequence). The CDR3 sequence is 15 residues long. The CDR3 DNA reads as TGTGCCAGCAGTTTACGACAGGGCGGGAATCAGCCCCAGCATTTT. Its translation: CASSLRQGGNQPQHF.

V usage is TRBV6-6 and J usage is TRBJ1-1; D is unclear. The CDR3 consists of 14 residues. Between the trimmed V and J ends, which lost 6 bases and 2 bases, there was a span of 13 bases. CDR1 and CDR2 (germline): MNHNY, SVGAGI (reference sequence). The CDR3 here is CASRAAGSNTEAFF. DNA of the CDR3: TGTGCCAGCAGGGCGGCCGGTTCAAACACTGAAGCTTTCTTT.

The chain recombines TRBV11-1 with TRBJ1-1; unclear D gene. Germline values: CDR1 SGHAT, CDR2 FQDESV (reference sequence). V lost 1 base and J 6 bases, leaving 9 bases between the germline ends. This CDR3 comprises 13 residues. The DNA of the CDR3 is TGTGCCAGCAGCTTAGTCCTAGCCCCTGAAGCTTTCTTT. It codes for CASSLVLAPEAFF.

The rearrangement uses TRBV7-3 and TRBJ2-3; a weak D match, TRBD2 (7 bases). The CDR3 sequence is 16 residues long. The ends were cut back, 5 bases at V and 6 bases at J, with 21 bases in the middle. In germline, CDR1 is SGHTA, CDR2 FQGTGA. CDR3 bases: TGTGCCAGCAGCGATAGGGGGGGGCGGACTCCTGATACGCAGTATTTT. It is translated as CASSDRGGRTPDTQYF.

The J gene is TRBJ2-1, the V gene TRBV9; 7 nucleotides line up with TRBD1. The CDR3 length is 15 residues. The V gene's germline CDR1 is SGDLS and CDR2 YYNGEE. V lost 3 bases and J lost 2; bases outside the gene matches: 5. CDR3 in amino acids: CASSAGQVTYNEQFF. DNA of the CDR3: TGTGCCAGCAGCGCAGGACAGGTGACCTACAATGAGCAGTTCTTC.

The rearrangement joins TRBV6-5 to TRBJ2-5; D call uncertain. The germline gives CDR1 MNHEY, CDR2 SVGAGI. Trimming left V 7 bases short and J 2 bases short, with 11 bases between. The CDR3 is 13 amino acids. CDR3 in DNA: TGTGCCAGCATGGTGGCGGCTCAAGAGACCCAGTACTTC. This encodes CASMVAAQETQYF.

CDR3: CAWSVRIGGNGYTF. In DNA form, the CDR3 reads TGTGCCTGGAGTGTACGGATCGGGGGGAATGGCTACACCTTC. The chain combines TRBV30 with TRBJ1-2, with a weak D call TRBD1 (5 bases). The CDR3 has 14 amino acids. Trimming removed 0 bases from V and 6 bases from J, with 14 bases in between. Per the germline V gene, CDR1 is GTSNPN and CDR2 is SVGIG (reference sequence).